The entry below gives a single T cell receptor (beta chain) sequence along with its context. CDR3 length equals 14 residues. The germline V gene has CDR1 SQVTM and CDR2 ANQGSEA. Trimming pared 6 bases from V and 8 bases from J, leaving 22 bases between. This entry comes from a study of control samples from healthy donors and cancer patients. The method was immunoSEQ multiplex PCR; TCRdb's version includes in-frame clones alone and lacks a portion of them. The sample shows 260,000 or so clones, over 75% of them seen only once. The origin of this receptor is a woman aged 55-69 years with lung cancer. The sequencing sample was made of PBMCs. This chain joins TRBV29-1 and TRBJ1-2; possibly TRBD1 for D (5 bases). CDR3 protein: CSVPFEEGLRGYTF. The DNA of the CDR3 is TGCAGCGTCCCCTTCGAGGAGGGGCTGCGAGGCTACACCTTC.